This entry lists 7 T cell receptor beta chains sequenced from one sample in a study of CD8+ T cells in alopecia areata. RNA was isolated and reverse transcribed to cDNA, the sequencing template. The assay was immunoSEQ multiplex PCR, and TCRdb's table has in-frame clones only and misses some. The top ten hold roughly 16% of the sample, which has around 160,000 clones, about 89% seen once. The source was CD8+ T cells sorted from blood, collected at week 0. Receptor source: a human donor with alopecia areata.

The rearrangement links TRBV5-4 to TRBJ2-1; 7 nucleotides agree with TRBD2. The length of the CDR3 is 16 residues. V lost 0 bases, J lost 5 bases, and 8 bases stayed unmatched. Per germline, CDR1 SGHNT and CDR2 YYREEE (reference sequence). The CDR3 nucleotides are TGTGCCAGCAGCTTGGTTGGTGGGGGGGTCGACAATGAGCAGTTCTTC. It yields the protein CASSLVGGGVDNEQFF.

The rearrangement links TRBV27 to TRBJ2-1, with TRBD2 identical over 13 bases. Germline lookup yields CDR1 MNHEY and CDR2 SMNVEV (reference sequence). The CDR3 spans 18 residues. Unmatched junction bases numbered 8, after V lost 6 bases and J lost 0 bases. The DNA for the CDR3 is TGTGCCAGCAGCCCGACTAGCGGGAGGCCGAGCTCCTACAATGAGCAGTTCTTC. The encoded protein is CASSPTSGRPSSYNEQFF.

The chain employs TRBV9 and TRBJ2-1; possible D gene TRBD2, 5 bases. Trimming cost V 0 bases and J 8 bases, with 12 bases left between them. The CDR3 contains 14 residues. Germline lookup yields CDR1 SGDLS and CDR2 YYNGEE. CDR3 residues: CASSVEASYDEQFF. In DNA, the CDR3 is TGTGCCAGCAGCGTAGAGGCTAGCTATGATGAGCAGTTCTTC.

V is TRBV29-1 and J is TRBJ2-1; 10 positions agree with TRBD1. Germline values: CDR1 SQVTM, CDR2 ANQGSEA. V trimming: 6 bases; J trimming: 6 bases; junction bases outside the gene matches: 5. There are 13 residues in the CDR3. Here the CDR3 reads CSVGTGAINEQFF. The CDR3 bases are TGCAGCGTGGGGACAGGGGCGATCAATGAGCAGTTCTTC.

The chain recombines TRBV27 with TRBJ2-2; D is possibly TRBD2 (6 bases). With 5 bases removed from V and 6 bases from J, the gap between germline ends came to 13 bases. The CDR3 is 14 residues long. Per the germline V gene, CDR1 is MNHEY and CDR2 is SMNVEV (reference sequence). The CDR3 DNA is TGTGCCAGCAGTCTTACGCCGGGGGCCGGGGAGCTGTTTTTT. It is translated as CASSLTPGAGELFF.

J is TRBJ1-5 and V is TRBV15; TRBD1 matches 9 bases. This CDR3 has 15 amino acids. V lost 3 bases and J lost 7; bases outside the gene matches: 7. Germline values: CDR1 LNHNV, CDR2 YYDKDF (reference sequence). Here the CDR3 reads CATSRGGQGRQPQHF. CDR3 coding DNA: TGTGCCACCAGCAGGGGGGGACAGGGCAGGCAGCCCCAGCATTTT.

The genes are TRBV27 and TRBJ2-1; D is unresolved. V was trimmed by 6 bases and J by 0 bases, leaving 9 bases between them. This CDR3 is 14 amino acids long. Per the germline V gene, CDR1 is MNHEY and CDR2 is SMNVEV (reference sequence). Here the CDR3 DNA reads TGTGCCAGCAGACCGACAAGCTCCTACAATGAGCAGTTCTTC. It specifies CASRPTSSYNEQFF.